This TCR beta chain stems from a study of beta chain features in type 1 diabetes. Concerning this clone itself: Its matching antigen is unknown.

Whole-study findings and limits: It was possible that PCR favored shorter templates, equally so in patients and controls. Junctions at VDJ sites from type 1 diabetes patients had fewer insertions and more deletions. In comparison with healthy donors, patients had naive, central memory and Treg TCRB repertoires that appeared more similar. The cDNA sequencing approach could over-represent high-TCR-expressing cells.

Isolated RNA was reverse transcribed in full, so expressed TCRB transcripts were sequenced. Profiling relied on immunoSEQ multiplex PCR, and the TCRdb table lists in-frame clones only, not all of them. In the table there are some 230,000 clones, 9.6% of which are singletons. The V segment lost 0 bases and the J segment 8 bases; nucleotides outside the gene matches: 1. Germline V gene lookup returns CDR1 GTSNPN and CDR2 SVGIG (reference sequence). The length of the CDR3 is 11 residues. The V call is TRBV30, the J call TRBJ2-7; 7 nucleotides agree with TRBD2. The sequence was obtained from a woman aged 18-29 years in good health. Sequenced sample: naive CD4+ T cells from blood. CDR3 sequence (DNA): TGTGCCTGGAGTGTCGGGGGGAAGCAGTACTTC. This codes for CAWSVGGKQYF. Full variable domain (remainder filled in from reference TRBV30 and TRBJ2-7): SQTIHQWPATLVQPVGSPLSLECTVEGTSNPNLYWYRQAAGRGLQLLFYSVGIGQISSEVPQNLSASRPQDRQFILSSKKLLLSDSGFYLCAWSVGGKQYFGPGTRLTVT.